This T cell receptor beta chain was documented in a study of response to subunit inactivated influenza vaccine. Trimming stripped 1 base from V and 5 bases from J, with 11 bases between. This CDR3 is built from 14 residues. Germline V gene lookup returns CDR1 SGHNT and CDR2 YENEEA. Using its own MiXCR run on the RT-PCR reads, TCRdb lists one record per CDR3 protein. The sample holds approximately 520,000 distinct CDR3 sequences, about 25% seen once. The sample was CD4+ T cells sorted from PBMCs, taken 5 days after vaccination. The genes are TRBV11-3 and TRBJ2-5; TRBD2 might be the D (5 bases). The receptor was derived from a man aged 50-60 years who received an inactivated influenza vaccine. CDR3 in amino acids: CASSLGLGEETQYF. The CDR3 region has the DNA TGTGCCAGCAGCTTAGGGTTGGGAGAGGAGACCCAGTACTTC. Together with reference TRBV11-3 and TRBJ2-5, the CDR3 gives the full variable domain: EAGVVQSPRYKIIEKKQPVAFWCNPISGHNTLYWYLQNLGQGPELLIRYENEEAVDDSQLPKDRFSAERLKGVDSTLKIQPAELGDSAVYLCASSLGLGEETQYFGPGTRLLVL.